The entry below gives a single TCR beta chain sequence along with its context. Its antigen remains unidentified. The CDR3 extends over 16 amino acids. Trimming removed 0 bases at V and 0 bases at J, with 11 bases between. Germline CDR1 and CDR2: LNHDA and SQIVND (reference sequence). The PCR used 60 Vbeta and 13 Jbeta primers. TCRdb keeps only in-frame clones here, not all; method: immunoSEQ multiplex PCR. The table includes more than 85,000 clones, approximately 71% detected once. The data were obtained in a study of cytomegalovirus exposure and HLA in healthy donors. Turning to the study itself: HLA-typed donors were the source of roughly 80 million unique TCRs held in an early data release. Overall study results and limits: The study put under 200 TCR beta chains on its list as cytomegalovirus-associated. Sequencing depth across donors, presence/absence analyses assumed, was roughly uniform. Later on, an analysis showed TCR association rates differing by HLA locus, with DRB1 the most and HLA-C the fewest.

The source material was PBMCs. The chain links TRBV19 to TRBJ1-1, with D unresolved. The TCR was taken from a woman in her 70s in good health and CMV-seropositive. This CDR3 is CASSIDGEIMNTEAFF. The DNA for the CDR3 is TGTGCCAGTAGTATAGATGGTGAGATCATGAACACTGAAGCTTTCTTT.